This TCR beta chain emerged from a study of long-term antiretroviral therapy in people with HIV (dated by TCRdb to 2022 to 2024). General notes on the study: The earliest samples were collected approximately a decade before the 2015 WHO recommendation for immediate ART, a period when ART was typically delayed until CD4 counts fell. Whether ART initiation and durable HIV suppression were associated with changes in peripheral blood TRB repertoire composition and diversity was tested in a retrospective serial study. The cohort contributed about 200 cryopreserved PBMC samples from 30 adults with confirmed HIV infection, collected serially over a mean of around 6 years (range 1-12). About 40% of the 30 participants with HIV were female. No cross-contamination during QIAcube processing turned up in test extractions that ran a monoclonal T-cell line alongside 30 or so polyclonal samples.

Comments on this clone: Its cognate antigen has yet to be identified. Per-nucleotide qualities are absent, and no much larger clonotype sits a single base away.

The immunoSEQ hsTCRB v3.0 assay was used at survey level resolution to sequence the TRB variable region. A depth of 40,000-50,000 T-cell genomes per sample was targeted for TRB sequencing. An Illumina MiSeq with a v3 150-cycle kit was used to sequence the pooled TRB libraries. For the original study's pipeline: Repertoire analysis was run in R within a reproducible Nextflow workflow that covered QC, data transformation and analysis. LymphoSeq2, an R package for exploring AIRR-Seq data, was used to implement the custom analyses. Several samples that produced fewer than 5000 total TRB sequences were removed, so 150 to 200 HIV repertoires were analyzed. Of the roughly 180 retained HIV repertoires, almost 60 were collected before and about 130 after ART initiation. Each repertoire was downsampled to 5000 TRB nucleotide sequences, and summary statistics were averaged across 100 downsampling iterations. TRB sequences were retained for analysis only if CDR3 regions of at least seven amino acids were present. Two measures captured diversity: a Shannon entropy-derived clonality score and the Gini coefficient. In repertoire networks, the top 5000 CDR3 amino acid sequences were linked whenever an edit distance of one separated two sequences. Antigen specificity groups and MHC restriction were predicted for TRB CDR3 amino acid sequences with GLIPH2. CDR3 amino acid sequences were matched against VDJdb and McPAS-TCR to flag known CMV, EBV, HIV or tissue antigen associations. Pre-ART, post-ART and control groups were compared with Wilcoxon signed-rank tests and Holm-Bonferroni correction. Here the immuneACCESS table is served through TCRdb, limited to in-frame sequences with V and J called. Missing clones are a known gap in these copies; in checked studies unresolved V genes cover under half, and the rest lacks a known reason. That table furnishes V, J and clone size, whereas the DNA furnished D and trimming. A total of about 22,000 clones appear in this sample, about 86% of them only once. The ten largest clones take up less than 5% of the sample.

To be included, a participant needed at least one PBMC sample from before ART initiation plus at least two post-ART samples. Every participant with HIV received treatment in the United States of America. Before DNA extraction, cryopreserved samples of roughly 0.85-11 million PBMC were thawed and then washed. At the time of the earliest PBMC sample, participants with HIV were aged between roughly 20 and 60 years. PBMC samples were contributed by each participant from 1-4 timepoints before ART initiation and 2-8 timepoints after ART initiation, with a median of 7 samples. For every participant, serial HIV viral load, CD4+ T-cell count, ART history and demographic data were obtained. A Qiagen kit on a QIAcube was used to extract genomic DNA from unsorted PBMC, with samples processed in batches of 12. The CDR3 measures 15 amino acids from cysteine to phenylalanine. Just CDR3 DNA is preserved here, 45 bases in frame from base 1. Trimming at the junction amounts to 2 bases on V and 3 bases on J, and the germline ends lie 11 bases apart. According to the germline V gene, CDR1 reads KGHSH and CDR2 reads LQKENI.

Summary of the overall study and its limitations: Compared with controls, HIV repertoires had narrower CDR3 length ranges, and the network structure pointed to an antigen-experienced repertoire that shifted only slightly toward naive after ART. Expanded TRB clones identified before ART initiation dominated the repertoire across all time points, though the dominance fluctuated and decreased in many PLHIV after ART. Samples dated from the mid-2000s to the late 2010s, and the ART regimens used may be less effective than current ones. Because pre-ART samples had limited cell numbers, profiling was done on unsorted PBMC rather than on sorted CD4+ and CD8+ T cells. Inferences about post-ART repertoire changes were limited because no data were available on ART adherence, viral resistance or therapy changes. Owing to limited PBMC availability, only the TCR beta chain was sequenced, without alpha chain pairing. Starting ART was linked to a significant rise in TRB diversity, yet even after long-term ART the diversity remained significantly lower than in transplant donor controls.

Sequences were derived from unsorted PBMCs, sampled 1.3 years after starting antiretroviral therapy. This clonotype was obtained from a man between 60 and 70 years old with HIV. The chain links TRBV18 with TRBJ2-4; tentative D gene TRBD2, with 6 bases matching. This receptor carries the CDR3 CASSPAVGGKNIQYF. The sequence in DNA is TGTGCCAGCTCACCAGCGGTGGGGGGCAAAAACATTCAGTACTTC.